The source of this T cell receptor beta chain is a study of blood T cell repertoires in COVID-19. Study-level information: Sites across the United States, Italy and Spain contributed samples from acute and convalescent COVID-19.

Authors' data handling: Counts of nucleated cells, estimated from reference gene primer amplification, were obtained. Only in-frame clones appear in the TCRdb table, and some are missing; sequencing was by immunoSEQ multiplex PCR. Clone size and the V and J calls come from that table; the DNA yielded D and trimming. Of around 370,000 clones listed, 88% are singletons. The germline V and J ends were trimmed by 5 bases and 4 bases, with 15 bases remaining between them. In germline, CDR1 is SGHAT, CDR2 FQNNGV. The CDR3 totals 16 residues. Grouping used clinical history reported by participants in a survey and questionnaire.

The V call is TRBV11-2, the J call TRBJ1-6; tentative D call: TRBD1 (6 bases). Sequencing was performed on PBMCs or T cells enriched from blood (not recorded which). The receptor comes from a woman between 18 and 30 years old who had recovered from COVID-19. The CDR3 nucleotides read TGTGCCAGCAGCGTCAGGGGAGGGTTTTATAATTCACCCCTCCACTTT. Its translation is CASSVRGGFYNSPLHF. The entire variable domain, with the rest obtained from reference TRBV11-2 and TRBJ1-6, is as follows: EAGVAQSPRYKIIEKRQSVAFWCNPISGHATLYWYQQILGQGPKLLIQFQNNGVVDDSQLPKDRFSAERLKGVDSTLKIQPAKLEDSAVYLCASSVRGGFYNSPLHFGNGTRLTVT.